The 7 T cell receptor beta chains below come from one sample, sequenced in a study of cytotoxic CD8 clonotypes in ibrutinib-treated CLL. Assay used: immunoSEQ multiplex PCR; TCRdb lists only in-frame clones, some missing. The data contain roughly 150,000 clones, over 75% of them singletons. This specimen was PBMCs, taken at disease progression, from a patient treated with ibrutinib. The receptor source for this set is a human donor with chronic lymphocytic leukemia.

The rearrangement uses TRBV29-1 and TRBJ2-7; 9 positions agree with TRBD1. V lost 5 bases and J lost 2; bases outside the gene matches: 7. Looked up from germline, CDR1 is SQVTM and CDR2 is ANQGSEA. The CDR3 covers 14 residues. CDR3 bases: TGCAGCGTTCTTAGGACAGGGGTGGCCTACGAGCAGTACTTC. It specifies CSVLRTGVAYEQYF.

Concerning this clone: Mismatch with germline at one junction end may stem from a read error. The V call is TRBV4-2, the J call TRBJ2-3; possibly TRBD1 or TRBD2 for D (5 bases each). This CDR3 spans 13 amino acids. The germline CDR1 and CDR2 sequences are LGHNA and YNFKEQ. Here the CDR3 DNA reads TGTGCCAGCAGCCCCCGGGGCACAGATGCGCAGTATTTT. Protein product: CASSPRGTDAQYF.

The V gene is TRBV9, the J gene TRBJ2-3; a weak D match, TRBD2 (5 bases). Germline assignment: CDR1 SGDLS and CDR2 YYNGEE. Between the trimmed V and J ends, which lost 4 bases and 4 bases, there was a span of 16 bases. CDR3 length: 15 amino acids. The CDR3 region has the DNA TGTGCCAGCAGCCTGGAGGATGGGCGTGCAGATACGCAGTATTTT. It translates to CASSLEDGRADTQYF.

CDR3 sequence (DNA): TGTGCCAGCAGCCCCGACGGGATGTCTTCCAATCAGCCCCAGCATTTT. This encodes CASSPDGMSSNQPQHF. The rearrangement links TRBV7-9 to TRBJ1-5; D is uncertain. The CDR3 is made up of 16 amino acids. The V gene lost 5 bases and the J gene lost 3 bases, with 17 bases spanning the gap. CDR1 is SEHNR and CDR2 is FQNEAQ in the germline V gene (reference sequence).

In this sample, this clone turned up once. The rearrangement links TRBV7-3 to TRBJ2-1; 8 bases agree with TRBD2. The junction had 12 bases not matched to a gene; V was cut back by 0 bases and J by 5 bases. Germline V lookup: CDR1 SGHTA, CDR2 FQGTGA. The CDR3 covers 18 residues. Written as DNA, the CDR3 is TGTGCCAGCAGCTTAACGTTGGATTCGGCGGGAGGTAACAATGAGCAGTTCTTC. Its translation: CASSLTLDSAGGNNEQFF.

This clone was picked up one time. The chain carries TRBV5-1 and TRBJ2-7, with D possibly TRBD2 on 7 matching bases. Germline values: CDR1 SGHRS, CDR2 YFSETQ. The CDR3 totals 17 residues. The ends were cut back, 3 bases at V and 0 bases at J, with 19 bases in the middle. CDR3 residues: CASSYGGGVKDSYEQYF. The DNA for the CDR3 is TGCGCCAGCAGCTACGGAGGGGGGGTAAAAGACTCCTACGAGCAGTACTTC.

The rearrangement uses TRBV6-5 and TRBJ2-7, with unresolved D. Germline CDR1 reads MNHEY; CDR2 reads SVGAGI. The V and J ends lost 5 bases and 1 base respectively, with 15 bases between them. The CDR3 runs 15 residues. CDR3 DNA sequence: TGTGCCAGCAGTCAAACCCGTTCGGGTTCCTACGAGCAGTACTTC. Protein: CASSQTRSGSYEQYF.